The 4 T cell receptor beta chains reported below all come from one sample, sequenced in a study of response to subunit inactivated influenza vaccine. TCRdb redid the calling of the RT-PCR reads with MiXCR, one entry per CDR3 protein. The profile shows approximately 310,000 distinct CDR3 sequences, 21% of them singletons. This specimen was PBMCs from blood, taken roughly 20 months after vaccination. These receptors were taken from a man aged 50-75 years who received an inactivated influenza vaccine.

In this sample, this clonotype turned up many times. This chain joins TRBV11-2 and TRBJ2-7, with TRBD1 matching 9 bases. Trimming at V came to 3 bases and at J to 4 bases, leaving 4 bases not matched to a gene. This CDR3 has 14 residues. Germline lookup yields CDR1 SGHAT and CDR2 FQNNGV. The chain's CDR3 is CASSLGTGRYEQYF. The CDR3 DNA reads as TGTGCCAGCAGCTTGGGGACAGGGAGATACGAGCAGTACTTC.

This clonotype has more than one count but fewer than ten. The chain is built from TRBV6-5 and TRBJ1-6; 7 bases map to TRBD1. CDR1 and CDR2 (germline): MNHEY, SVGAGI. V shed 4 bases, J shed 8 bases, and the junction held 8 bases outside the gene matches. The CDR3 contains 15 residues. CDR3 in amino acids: CASSSRGREHSPLHF. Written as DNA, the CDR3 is TGTGCCAGCAGTTCCAGGGGGAGGGAGCATTCACCCCTCCACTTT.

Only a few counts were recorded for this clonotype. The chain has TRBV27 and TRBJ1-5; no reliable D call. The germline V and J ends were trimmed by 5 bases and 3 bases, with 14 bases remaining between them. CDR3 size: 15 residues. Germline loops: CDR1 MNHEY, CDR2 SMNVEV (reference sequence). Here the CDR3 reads CASSPSGNHNQPQHF. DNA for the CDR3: TGTGCCAGCAGTCCGTCCGGGAACCACAATCAGCCCCAGCATTTT.

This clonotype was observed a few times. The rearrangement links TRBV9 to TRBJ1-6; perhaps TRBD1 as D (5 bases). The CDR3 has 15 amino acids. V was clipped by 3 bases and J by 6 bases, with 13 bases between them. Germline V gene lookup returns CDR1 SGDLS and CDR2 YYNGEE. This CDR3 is CASSANSQGNSPLHF. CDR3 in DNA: TGTGCCAGCAGCGCGAACAGCCAGGGTAATTCACCCCTCCACTTT.